This note documents a single T cell receptor beta chain sequence. The CDR3 runs 15 residues. With V trimmed by 5 bases and J by 6 bases, 7 bases remained unmatched. The germline gives CDR1 LNHDA, CDR2 SQIVND (reference sequence). These data are taken from a study of blood T cell repertoires in COVID-19. Authors' processing steps: Quantification of nucleated cells was approximated via reference gene primer amplification. Measured with immunoSEQ multiplex PCR; TCRdb has only the in-frame clones, and not every one. The D gene and trimming were derived from the DNA, and the V and J assignments and clone size from that table. The sample records approximately 120,000 clones, about 77% being singletons.

Sequencing was carried out using peripheral blood. The TCR was taken from a man older than 75 with acute or convalescent COVID-19. This chain uses TRBV19 with TRBJ2-2; TRBD1 agrees at 9 bases. The CDR3 nucleotides are TGTGCCAGTAGTCCCCGGGACAGGGTCGCCGGGGAGCTGTTTTTT. This gives the protein CASSPRDRVAGELFF.